This T cell receptor beta chain was captured in a study of blood T cell repertoires in COVID-19. The method was immunoSEQ multiplex PCR; TCRdb's version includes in-frame clones alone and lacks a portion of them. The data show 100,000 to 150,000 clones, approximately 90% seen once. V dropped 2 bases and J dropped 3 bases, with 4 bases sitting between them. The CDR3 runs to 12 residues. Germline CDR1 is MDHEN and CDR2 is SYDVKM. Sequencing input: peripheral blood. The sequence was collected from a man aged 55 to 70 with COVID-19, enrolled during active disease. The V call is TRBV28, the J call TRBJ2-5; no reliable D call. CDR3 residues: CASSLLKETQYF. CDR3 in DNA: TGTGCCAGCAGTTTACTTAAAGAGACCCAGTACTTC.